This T cell receptor (beta chain) was sequenced in a study of identical twins (dated by TCRdb to the mid-2010s). Regarding the research as a whole: The study deep-sequenced TCR alpha and beta repertoires from monozygotic twins, unrelated adults of various ages and cord blood to test whether fetal clonotypes persist. To rule out contamination, replicate twin experiments were performed at different times with different library preparation protocols. Broad study findings and their caveats: Zero-insertion analyses could be partly confounded by invariant T cells such as MAIT and iNKT, though diverse VJ usage argued against such confounding for most clonotypes. Because the same donors could not be followed over many years, the conclusions depended on cross-sectional statistical analysis. In monozygotic twins, recombination models systematically underestimated out-of-frame TCR alpha sharing, but the models matched the sharing seen between unrelated individuals. In beta out-of-frame sequences, excess twin sharing was weaker, because having fewer shared sequences lowered the signal-to-noise ratio. Out-of-frame TCR alpha sequences shared between twins showed an excess of low generation-probability sequences compared with coincidental sharing between unrelated individuals. Abundant cord blood beta clonotypes had fewer insertions, young adult naive repertoires showed a similar but weaker trend, and memory repertoires showed no such trend.

The method behind the library was 5' RACE. The sample was run on an Illumina HiSeq 2000. Template switching introduced a universal primer binding site; the final cDNA contained a unique molecular identifier, enabling accurate counting of TCR cDNA molecules. Specific primers in the conserved constant-segment region were used to synthesize first-strand cDNA for TCR alpha and beta chains. To control for contamination, every cDNA library was double barcoded, receiving both a SMART-Mk sample barcode and Illumina barcodes. TruSeq adapter sequences and Illumina sample barcodes were added in two successive PCR steps. TCR alpha and beta cDNA libraries were sequenced on the Illumina HiSeq platform with custom primers. Per the original workflow: Raw reads were processed with MiGEC to extract unique molecular identifiers, and MiXCR was used to determine CDR3 positions. For each individual, recombination models were inferred using an EM algorithm with the repgenHMM and IGoR tools. The tcR package in R was used for shared clonotype analysis, with sharing normalized by the product of cloneset sizes. To study raw recombination without the effects of thymic and clonal selection, out-of-frame nonproductive sequences were analyzed. TCRdb ran its own pipeline on the public reads, namely fastp trimming at Q25 and MiXCR clone calling, and kept in-frame beta chains. Rows with a matching CDR3 protein are joined into one entry that keeps the most common DNA and genes. TCRdb, not the authors, supplied the V and J calls. Present in this sample are 500,000 or so distinct CDR3 sequences, 12% to 15% of which were seen just once. The ten most abundant clones make up roughly 0.5% of the sample.

A few counts support this clonotype. Its target antigen remains unknown. No clone much larger than this one lies a single base away; base qualities are absent. Every donor was a healthy Caucasian. The twin cohort comprised three pairs of female monozygotic twins, all aged about 18 to 30 years. CD4+ and CD8+ T cell populations were isolated with positive isolation kits from Invitrogen. This same sample was also part of a study on yellow fever vaccine responses in identical twins. As that second study puts it: The T cell response to vaccination in identical twins was reported by the authors to appear partly convergent and partly personalized. In the study, vaccine-responding T cell clones were precisely tracked in identical twins.

This clonotype originated in a woman between 18 and 29 years old in good health. Material for sequencing was CD4+ T cells sorted from blood.

This receptor has the CDR3 CASSPLGTSGADTQYF. Read as DNA, the sequence is TGTGCCAGCAGTCCCCTGGGGACCTCAGGCGCAGATACGCAGTATTTT. This chain is built from TRBV6-1 and TRBJ2-3; the D gene is possibly TRBD1 or TRBD2, each agreeing over 5 bases. V loses 5 bases, J loses 4 bases, and the germline ends lie 19 bases apart. Measured from the cysteine to the phenylalanine, the CDR3 is 16 residues long. The CDR3 DNA has 48 bases and is translated from base 1. Looking up the germline V gene yields CDR1 MNHNS and CDR2 SASEGT.